This T cell receptor beta chain was captured by sequencing in a study of blood T cell repertoires in COVID-19. About the research overall: In each case, the material was cDNA or gDNA derived from T cells, B-cell-depleted T cells, or PBMCs.

As handled by the study authors: Scientists estimated how many nucleated cells there were by amplifying reference gene primers. Some clones are missing from TCRdb's copy, which holds only in-frame ones; the method was immunoSEQ multiplex PCR. That table is the source of V, J and clone size, and D and trimming were worked out from the DNA. In the table there are around 60,000 clones, roughly 90% of which are singletons. Losses at the gene ends were 0 bases for V and 7 bases for J; bases not matched to a gene: 7. This CDR3 contains 16 residues. Per germline, CDR1 MNHEY and CDR2 SVGAGI. The chain recombines TRBV6-5 with TRBJ2-1; 9 bases fit TRBD2. The TCR was taken from a woman at least 80 years old with active COVID-19. The sequenced material came from peripheral blood. Here the CDR3 reads CASSYSLRGGRNEQFF. As DNA, the CDR3 is TGTGCCAGCAGTTACTCGTTGCGGGGGGGCCGGAATGAGCAGTTCTTC.